What follows describes a single T cell receptor beta chain. Deletions cut 6 bases from V and 7 bases from J, with 12 bases between. The CDR3 extends over 12 amino acids. This sample is drawn from a study of blood T cell repertoires in COVID-19. Some clones are missing from TCRdb's copy, which holds only in-frame ones; the method was immunoSEQ multiplex PCR. The table lists 110,000 to 150,000 clones, about 87% of them singletons. The chain couples TRBV12-3 or TRBV12-4 to TRBJ1-2; D may be TRBD1 (5 bases). The sample comprised peripheral blood. The source is a human donor in a cohort sampled during active COVID-19. In nucleotides, the CDR3 is TGTGCCAGCAGCCTGGGGGACTTTGGCTACACCTTC. It encodes CASSLGDFGYTF.